The rows below give T cell receptor beta chains drawn from one sample of a study of CD8 T cells in acute hepatitis C reinfection. Only in-frame clones appear in the TCRdb table, and some are missing; sequencing was by immunoSEQ multiplex PCR. The data show about 38,000 clones, 80% to 90% seen once. Sequenced material: naive CD8+ T cells from PBMCs. These TCRs come from a woman in her late teens or twenties who spontaneously cleared hepatitis C infection. CDR3s include the opening cysteine and the closing phenylalanine or tryptophan. D genes are given only for firm matches. Clone size appears in some rows only: once, few, many, or a class for an expanded clone.

j_call: TRBJ1-1
v_call: TRBV7-8
d_call: NA
clone_size: NA
cdr3_aa: CASSSSDMRNEAFF
cdr3_nt: TGTGCCAGCAGCTCATCGGACATGAGGAATGAAGCTTTCTTT

j_call: TRBJ2-6
v_call: TRBV15
d_call: NA
clone_size: NA
cdr3_aa: CATSTDRFSYSGANVLTF
cdr3_nt: TGTGCCACCAGCACCGACAGGTTTTCGTACTCTGGGGCCAACGTCCTGACTTTC

j_call: TRBJ2-3
v_call: TRBV7-3
d_call: TRBD2
clone_size: once
cdr3_aa: CASSPISSLAGPYFTDTQYF
cdr3_nt: TGTGCCAGCAGCCCCATAAGTTCACTAGCGGGGCCTTATTTCACAGATACGCAGTATTTT

j_call: TRBJ2-1
v_call: TRBV11-2
d_call: TRBD2
clone_size: NA
cdr3_aa: CASSLGEGLRNEQFF
cdr3_nt: TGTGCCAGCAGCTTAGGGGAGGGCCTCCGTAATGAGCAGTTCTTC

j_call: TRBJ1-5
v_call: TRBV18
d_call: NA
clone_size: NA
cdr3_aa: CASSPEPLGGTEPQHF
cdr3_nt: TGTGCCAGCTCACCTGAACCCCTGGGGGGAACTGAGCCCCAGCATTTT

j_call: TRBJ2-5
v_call: TRBV28
d_call: TRBD2
clone_size: few
cdr3_aa: CASSLGGGGAGETQYF
cdr3_nt: TGTGCCAGCAGTTTAGGCGGCGGGGGGGCCGGAGAGACCCAGTACTTC

j_call: TRBJ2-1
v_call: TRBV5-1
d_call: NA
clone_size: NA
cdr3_aa: CASSRPRQSTTAISYNEQFF
cdr3_nt: TGCGCCAGCAGCCGCCCTCGACAGAGCACAACGGCGATTTCCTACAATGAGCAGTTCTTC

j_call: TRBJ2-7
v_call: TRBV5-1
d_call: NA
clone_size: NA
cdr3_aa: CASRPPSDPYEQYF
cdr3_nt: TGCGCCAGCAGACCGCCTTCGGATCCCTACGAGCAGTACTTC

j_call: TRBJ1-4
v_call: TRBV6-5
d_call: NA
clone_size: NA
cdr3_aa: CASSYYGGGEKLFF
cdr3_nt: TGTGCCAGCAGTTACTATGGGGGAGGGGAAAAACTGTTTTTT

j_call: TRBJ1-1
v_call: TRBV4-2
d_call: NA
clone_size: few
cdr3_aa: CASSQDIPARRAFF
cdr3_nt: TGTGCCAGCAGCCAAGATATCCCGGCTCGGAGAGCTTTCTTT

j_call: TRBJ2-5
v_call: TRBV19
d_call: NA
clone_size: NA
cdr3_aa: CASSRGTSRDQETQYF
cdr3_nt: TGTGCCAGTAGTAGAGGGACATCCCGAGACCAAGAGACCCAGTACTTC

j_call: TRBJ2-3
v_call: TRBV12-5
d_call: TRBD1
clone_size: NA
cdr3_aa: CASGLPDRGTDTQYF
cdr3_nt: TGTGCTAGTGGTCTCCCGGACAGGGGTACAGATACGCAGTATTTT

j_call: TRBJ2-1
v_call: TRBV19
d_call: NA
clone_size: NA
cdr3_aa: CASSITTSAGNEQFF
cdr3_nt: TGTGCCAGTAGTATTACGACTTCTGCGGGCAATGAGCAGTTCTTC